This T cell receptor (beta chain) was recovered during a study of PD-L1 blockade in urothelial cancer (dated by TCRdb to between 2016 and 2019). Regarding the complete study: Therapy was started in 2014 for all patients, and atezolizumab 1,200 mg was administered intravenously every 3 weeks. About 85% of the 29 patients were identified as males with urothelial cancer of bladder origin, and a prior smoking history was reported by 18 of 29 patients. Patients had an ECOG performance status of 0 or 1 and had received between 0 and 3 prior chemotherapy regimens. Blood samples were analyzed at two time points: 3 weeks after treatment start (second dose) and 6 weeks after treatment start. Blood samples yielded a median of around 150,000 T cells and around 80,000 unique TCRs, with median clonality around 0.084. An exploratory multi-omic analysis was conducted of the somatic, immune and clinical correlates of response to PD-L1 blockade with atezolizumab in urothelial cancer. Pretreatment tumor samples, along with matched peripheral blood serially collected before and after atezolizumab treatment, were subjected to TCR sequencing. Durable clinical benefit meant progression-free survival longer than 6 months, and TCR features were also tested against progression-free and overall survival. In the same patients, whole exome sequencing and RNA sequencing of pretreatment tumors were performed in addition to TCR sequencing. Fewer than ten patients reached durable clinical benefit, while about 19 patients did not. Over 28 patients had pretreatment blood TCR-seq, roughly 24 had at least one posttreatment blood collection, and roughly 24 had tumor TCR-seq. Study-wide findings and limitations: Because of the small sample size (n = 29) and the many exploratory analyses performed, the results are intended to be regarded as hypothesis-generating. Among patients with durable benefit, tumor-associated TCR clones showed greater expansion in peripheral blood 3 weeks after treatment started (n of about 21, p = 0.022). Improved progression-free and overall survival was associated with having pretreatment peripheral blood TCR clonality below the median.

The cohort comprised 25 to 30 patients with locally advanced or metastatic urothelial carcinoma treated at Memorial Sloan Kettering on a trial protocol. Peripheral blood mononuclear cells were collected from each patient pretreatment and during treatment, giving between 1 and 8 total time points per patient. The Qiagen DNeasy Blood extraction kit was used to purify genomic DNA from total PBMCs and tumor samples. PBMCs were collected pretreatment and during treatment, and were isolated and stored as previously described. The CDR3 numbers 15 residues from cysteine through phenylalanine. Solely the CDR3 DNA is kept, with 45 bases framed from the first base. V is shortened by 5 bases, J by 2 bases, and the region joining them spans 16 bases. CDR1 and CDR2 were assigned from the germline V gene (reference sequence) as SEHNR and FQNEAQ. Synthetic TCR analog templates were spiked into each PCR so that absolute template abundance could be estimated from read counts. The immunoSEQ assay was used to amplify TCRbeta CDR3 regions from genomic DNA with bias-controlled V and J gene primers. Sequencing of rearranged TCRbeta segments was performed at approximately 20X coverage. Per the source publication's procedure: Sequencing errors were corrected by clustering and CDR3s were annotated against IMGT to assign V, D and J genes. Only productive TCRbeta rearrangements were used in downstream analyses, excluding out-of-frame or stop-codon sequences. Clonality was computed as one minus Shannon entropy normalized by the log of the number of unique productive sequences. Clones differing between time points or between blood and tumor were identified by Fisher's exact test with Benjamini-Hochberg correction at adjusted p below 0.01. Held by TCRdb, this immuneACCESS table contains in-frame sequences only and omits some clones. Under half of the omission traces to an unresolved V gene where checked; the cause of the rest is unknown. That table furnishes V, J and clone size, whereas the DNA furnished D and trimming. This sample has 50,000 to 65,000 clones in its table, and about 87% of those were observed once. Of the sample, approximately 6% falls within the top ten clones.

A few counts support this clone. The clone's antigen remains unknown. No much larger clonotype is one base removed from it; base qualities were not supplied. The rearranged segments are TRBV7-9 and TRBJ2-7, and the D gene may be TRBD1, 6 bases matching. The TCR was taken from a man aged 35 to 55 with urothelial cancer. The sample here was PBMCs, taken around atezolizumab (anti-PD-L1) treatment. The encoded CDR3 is CASSLVSGTPYEQYF. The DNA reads TGTGCCAGCAGCCTAGTTTCCGGGACACCCTACGAGCAGTACTTC. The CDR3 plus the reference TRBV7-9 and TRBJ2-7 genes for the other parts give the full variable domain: DTGVSQNPRHKITKRGQNVTFRCDPISEHNRLYWYRQTLGQGPEFLTYFQNEAQLEKSRLLSDRFSAERPKGSFSTLEIQRTEQGDSAMYLCASSLVSGTPYEQYFGPGTRLTVT.